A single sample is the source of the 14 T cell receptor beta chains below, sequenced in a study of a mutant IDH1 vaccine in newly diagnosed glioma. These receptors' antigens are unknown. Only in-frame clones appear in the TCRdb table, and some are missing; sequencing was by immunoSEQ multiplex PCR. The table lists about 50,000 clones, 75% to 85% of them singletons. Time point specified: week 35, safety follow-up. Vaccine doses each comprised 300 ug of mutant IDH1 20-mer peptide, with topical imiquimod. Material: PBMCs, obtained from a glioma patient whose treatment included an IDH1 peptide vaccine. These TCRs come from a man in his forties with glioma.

CDR3 bases: TGTGCCAGCAGCTTGGGGGATGGAAGTGGCTATGGCTACACCTTC. This gives the protein CASSLGDGSGYGYTF. V gene TRBV7-9 combines with J gene TRBJ1-2; tentatively, D is TRBD1 (5 bases). This CDR3 contains 15 residues. Germline V gene lookup returns CDR1 SEHNR and CDR2 FQNEAQ (reference sequence). V shed 3 bases and J shed 4 bases, with 15 bases lying between them.

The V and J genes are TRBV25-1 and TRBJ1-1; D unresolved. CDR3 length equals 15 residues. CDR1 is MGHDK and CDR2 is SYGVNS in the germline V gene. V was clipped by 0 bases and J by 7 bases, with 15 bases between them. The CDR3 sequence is CASSEYSSENGEAFF. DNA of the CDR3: TGTGCCAGCAGTGAATATTCGTCCGAAAACGGTGAAGCTTTCTTT.

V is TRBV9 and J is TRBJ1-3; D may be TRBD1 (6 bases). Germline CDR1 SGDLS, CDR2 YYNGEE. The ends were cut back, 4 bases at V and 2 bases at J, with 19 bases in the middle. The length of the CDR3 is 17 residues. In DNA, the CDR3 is TGTGCCAGCAGCCCCGCCCCGGGGGGGGCTACTGGAAACACCATATATTTT. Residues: CASSPAPGGATGNTIYF.

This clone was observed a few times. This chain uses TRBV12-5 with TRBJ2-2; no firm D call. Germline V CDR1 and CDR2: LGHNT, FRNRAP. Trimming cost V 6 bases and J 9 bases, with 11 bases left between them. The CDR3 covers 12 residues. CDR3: CASGGDIWELFF. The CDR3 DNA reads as TGTGCTAGTGGGGGCGACATCTGGGAGCTGTTTTTT.

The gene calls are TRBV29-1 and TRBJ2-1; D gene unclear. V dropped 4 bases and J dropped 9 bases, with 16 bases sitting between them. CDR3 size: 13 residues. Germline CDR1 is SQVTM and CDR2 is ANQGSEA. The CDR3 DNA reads TGCAGCGTTGTTGTGGCAGAGTTCGGTGAGCAGTTCTTC. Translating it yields CSVVVAEFGEQFF.

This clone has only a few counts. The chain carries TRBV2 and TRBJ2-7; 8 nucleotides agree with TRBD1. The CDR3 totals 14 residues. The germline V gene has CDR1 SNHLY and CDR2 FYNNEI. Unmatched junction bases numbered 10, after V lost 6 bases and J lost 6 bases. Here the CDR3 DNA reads TGTGCCAGCAGAGGGGGGCCAGGGGGCCTCGAGCAGTACTTC. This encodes CASRGGPGGLEQYF.

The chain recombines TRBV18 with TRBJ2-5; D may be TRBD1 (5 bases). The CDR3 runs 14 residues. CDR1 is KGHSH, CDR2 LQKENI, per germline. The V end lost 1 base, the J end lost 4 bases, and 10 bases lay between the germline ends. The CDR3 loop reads CASSPRGARETQYF. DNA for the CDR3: TGTGCCAGCTCACCACGTGGGGCCAGAGAGACCCAGTACTTC.

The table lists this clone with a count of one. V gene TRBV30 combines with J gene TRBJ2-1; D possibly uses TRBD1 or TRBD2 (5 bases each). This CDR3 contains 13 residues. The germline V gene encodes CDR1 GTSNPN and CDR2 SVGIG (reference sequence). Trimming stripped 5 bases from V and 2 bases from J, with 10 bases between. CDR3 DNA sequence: TGTGCCTGGGATTCGGGGCCCTACAATGAGCAGTTCTTC. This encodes CAWDSGPYNEQFF.

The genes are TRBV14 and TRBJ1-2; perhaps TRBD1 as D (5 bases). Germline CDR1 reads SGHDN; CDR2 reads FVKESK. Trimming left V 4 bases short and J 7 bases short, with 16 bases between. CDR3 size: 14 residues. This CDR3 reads CASSPWDYGTGYTF. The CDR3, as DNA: TGTGCCAGCAGCCCCTGGGACTATGGGACTGGCTACACCTTC.

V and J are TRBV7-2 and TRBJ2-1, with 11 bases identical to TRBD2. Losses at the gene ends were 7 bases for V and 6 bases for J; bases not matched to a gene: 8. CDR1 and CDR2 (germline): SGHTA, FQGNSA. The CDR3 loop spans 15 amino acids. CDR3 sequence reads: CASTQTSGSSNEQFF. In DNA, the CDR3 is TGTGCCAGCACCCAAACTAGCGGGAGTAGCAATGAGCAGTTCTTC.

The CDR3 reads CASSNRNTEAFF. CDR3 nucleotide sequence: TGTGCCAGCAGTAATAGGAACACTGAAGCTTTCTTT. The V and J genes are TRBV28 and TRBJ1-1; D is undetermined. Germline V gene data show CDR1 as MDHEN and CDR2 as SYDVKM. The CDR3 contains 12 residues. Trimming removed 5 bases at V and 1 base at J, with 5 bases between.

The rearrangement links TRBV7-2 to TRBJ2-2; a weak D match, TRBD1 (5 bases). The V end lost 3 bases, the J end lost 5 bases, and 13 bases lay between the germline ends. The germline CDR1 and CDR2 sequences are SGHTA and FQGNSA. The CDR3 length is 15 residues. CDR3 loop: CASSLQGIGTGELFF. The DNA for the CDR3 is TGTGCCAGCAGCTTGCAGGGAATAGGGACCGGGGAGCTGTTTTTT.

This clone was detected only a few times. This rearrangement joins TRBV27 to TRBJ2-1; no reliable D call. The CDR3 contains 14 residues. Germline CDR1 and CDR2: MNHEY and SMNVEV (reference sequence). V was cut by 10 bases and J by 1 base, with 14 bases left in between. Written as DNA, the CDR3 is TGTGCCACCACGAAGGTGGGTTCCTACAATGAGCAGTTCTTC. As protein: CATTKVGSYNEQFF.

The CDR3 sequence: CASSFPGLRTYNEQFF. CDR3 in DNA: TGTGCCAGCAGCTTTCCGGGACTAAGAACCTACAATGAGCAGTTCTTC. The rearrangement joins TRBV5-6 to TRBJ2-1, with 7 bases fitting TRBD2. The CDR3 is 16 residues long. Trimming cost V 2 bases and J 2 bases; bases outside gene matches: 7. Germline V gives CDR1 SGHDT, CDR2 YYEEEE.